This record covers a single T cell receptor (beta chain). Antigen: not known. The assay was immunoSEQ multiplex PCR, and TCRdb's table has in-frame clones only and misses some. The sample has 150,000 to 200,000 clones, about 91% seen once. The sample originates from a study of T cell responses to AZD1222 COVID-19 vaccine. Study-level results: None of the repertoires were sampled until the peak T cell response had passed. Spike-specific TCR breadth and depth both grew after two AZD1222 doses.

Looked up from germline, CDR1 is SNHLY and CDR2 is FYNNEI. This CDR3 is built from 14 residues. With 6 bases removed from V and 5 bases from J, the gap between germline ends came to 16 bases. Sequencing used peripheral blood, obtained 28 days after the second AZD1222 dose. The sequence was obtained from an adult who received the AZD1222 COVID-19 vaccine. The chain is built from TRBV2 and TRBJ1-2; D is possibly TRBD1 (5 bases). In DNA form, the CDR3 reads TGTGCCAGCAGCGCTACAGGCTTCCGATATGGCTACACCTTC. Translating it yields CASSATGFRYGYTF.